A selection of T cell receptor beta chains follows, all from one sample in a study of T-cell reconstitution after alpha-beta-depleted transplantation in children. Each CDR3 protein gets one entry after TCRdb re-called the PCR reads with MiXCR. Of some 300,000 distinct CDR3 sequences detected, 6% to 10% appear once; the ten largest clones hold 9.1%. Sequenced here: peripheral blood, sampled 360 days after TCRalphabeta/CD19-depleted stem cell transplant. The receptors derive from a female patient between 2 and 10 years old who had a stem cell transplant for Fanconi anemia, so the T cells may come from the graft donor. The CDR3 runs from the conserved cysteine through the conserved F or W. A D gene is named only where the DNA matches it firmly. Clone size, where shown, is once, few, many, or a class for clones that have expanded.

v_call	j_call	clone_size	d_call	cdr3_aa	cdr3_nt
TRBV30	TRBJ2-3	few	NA	CAWSTGTDTQYF	TGTGCCTGGAGTACCGGCACAGATACGCAGTATTTT
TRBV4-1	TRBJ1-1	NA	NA	CASSQDPGRLNTEAFF	TGCGCCAGCAGCCAAGATCCGGGGCGGCTTAACACTGAAGCTTTCTTT
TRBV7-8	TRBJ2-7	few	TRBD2	CASSQQSGLAGAYIYEQYF	TGTGCCAGCAGCCAGCAGTCGGGACTAGCGGGAGCATATATTTACGAGCAGTACTTC
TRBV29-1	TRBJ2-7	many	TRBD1	CSVERTGQGGPYEQYF	TGCAGCGTTGAGAGGACGGGACAGGGGGGGCCCTACGAGCAGTACTTC
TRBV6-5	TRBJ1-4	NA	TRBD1	CASSRRQGPINEKLFF	TGTGCCAGCAGTCGCCGACAGGGGCCAATTAATGAAAAACTGTTTTTT
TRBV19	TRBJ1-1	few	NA	CASVLGATEAFF	TGTGCCAGTGTACTGGGAGCCACTGAAGCTTTCTTT
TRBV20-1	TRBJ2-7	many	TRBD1	CSAKQGSEQYF	TGCAGTGCTAAACAGGGGTCGGAGCAGTACTTC
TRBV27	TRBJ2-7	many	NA	CASSTRLMGVIPPEQYF	TGTGCCAGCAGTACCCGTTTGATGGGGGTGATCCCTCCCGAGCAGTACTTC
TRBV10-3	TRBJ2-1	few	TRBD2	CAISGKSGGNNEQFF	TGTGCCATCAGCGGGAAGTCGGGGGGGAACAATGAGCAGTTCTTC
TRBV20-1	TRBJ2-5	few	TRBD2	CSAHRGGRPQETQYF	TGCAGTGCCCACCGGGGGGGCAGACCCCAAGAGACCCAGTACTTC
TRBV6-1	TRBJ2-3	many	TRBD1	CASSRPGQGTDTQYF	TGTGCCAGCAGCCGTCCGGGACAGGGAACAGATACGCAGTATTTT
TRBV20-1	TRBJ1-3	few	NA	CSAKEAHTIYF	TGCAGTGCTAAAGAGGCCCACACCATATATTTT
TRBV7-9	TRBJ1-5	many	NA	CASSGGGYSNQPQHF	TGTGCCAGCAGCGGCGGAGGGTATAGCAATCAGCCCCAGCATTTT
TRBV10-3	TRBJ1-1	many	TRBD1	CAISWDRGGTEAFF	TGTGCCATCAGTTGGGACAGGGGAGGCACTGAAGCTTTCTTT
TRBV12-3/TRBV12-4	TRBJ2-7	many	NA	CASSFTQDSEQYF	TGTGCCAGCAGTTTCACACAGGACTCCGAGCAGTACTTC
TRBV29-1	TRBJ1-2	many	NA	CSVRGDSENYGYTF	TGCAGCGTTAGGGGCGATTCGGAGAACTATGGCTACACCTTC
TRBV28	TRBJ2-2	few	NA	CASPAPYTGELFF	TGTGCCAGCCCGGCCCCCTACACCGGGGAGCTGTTTTTT
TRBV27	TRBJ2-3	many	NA	CASSHPEGTDTQYF	TGTGCCAGCAGTCACCCGGAAGGCACAGATACGCAGTATTTT
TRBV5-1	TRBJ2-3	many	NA	CASSLEGGDTQYF	TGCGCCAGCAGCTTGGAGGGTGGAGATACGCAGTATTTT
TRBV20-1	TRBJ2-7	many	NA	CSAPRDSPGEQYF	TGCAGTGCTCCACGCGACTCGCCGGGCGAGCAGTACTTC
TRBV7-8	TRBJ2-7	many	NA	CASSLGGETEQYF	TGTGCCAGCAGCTTAGGGGGTGAAACAGAGCAGTACTTC
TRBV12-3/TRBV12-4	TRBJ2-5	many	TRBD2	CASNVTSGAEQETQYF	TGTGCCAGCAACGTCACTAGCGGGGCCGAACAAGAGACCCAGTACTTC
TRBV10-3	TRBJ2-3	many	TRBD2	CAILAGGTDTQYF	TGTGCCATCTTAGCGGGAGGCACAGATACGCAGTATTTT
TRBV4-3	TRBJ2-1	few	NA	CASSQPSVRQAFSSYNEQFF	TGCGCCAGCAGCCAACCATCAGTCCGACAGGCCTTTAGCTCCTACAATGAGCAGTTCTTC
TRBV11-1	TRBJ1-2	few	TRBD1	CASSPPGQENYGYTF	TGTGCCAGCAGCCCGCCGGGACAGGAGAACTATGGCTACACCTTC
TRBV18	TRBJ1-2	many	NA	CASSPSAAGAGYGYTF	TGTGCCAGCTCACCATCCGCGGCAGGGGCCGGCTATGGCTACACCTTC
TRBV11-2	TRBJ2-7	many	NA	CASKTTGEQYF	TGTGCCAGCAAGACCACTGGGGAGCAGTACTTC
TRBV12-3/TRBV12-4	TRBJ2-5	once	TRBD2	CASTFGTSGGGTQGTQYF	TGTGCCAGCACCTTCGGGACTAGCGGGGGGGGGACTCAGGGGACCCAGTACTTC
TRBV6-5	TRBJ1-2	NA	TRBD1	CASSKDRGGYTF	TGTGCCAGCAGTAAGGACAGGGGTGGCTACACCTTC
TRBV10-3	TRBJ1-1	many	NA	CAISHHVGTAMVGTEAFF	TGTGCCATCAGTCATCACGTAGGGACGGCCATGGTTGGCACTGAAGCTTTCTTT
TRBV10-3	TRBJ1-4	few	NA	CAISGTPLTGKLFF	TGTGCCATCAGTGGGACACCCCTAACGGGAAAACTGTTTTTT
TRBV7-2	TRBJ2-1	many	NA	CASSLLASSYEQFF	TGTGCCAGCAGCTTATTAGCTAGTTCGTATGAGCAGTTCTTC
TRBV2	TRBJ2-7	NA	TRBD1	CASSESQGAYEQDF	TGTGCCAGCAGTGAGTCCCAGGGGGCCTACGAGCAGGACTTC
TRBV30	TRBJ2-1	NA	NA	CAWISISRYNEQFF	TGTGCCTGGATTTCTATCAGTAGGTACAATGAGCAGTTCTTC
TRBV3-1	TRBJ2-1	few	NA	CASSLHTLEVQFF	TGTGCCAGCAGCCTCCATACCCTAGAGGTCCAGTTCTTC
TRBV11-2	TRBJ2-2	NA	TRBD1	CASSPIRDRHTGELFF	TGTGCCAGCAGCCCAATCAGGGACAGACACACCGGGGAGCTGTTTTTT
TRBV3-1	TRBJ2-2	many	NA	CATYTGELFF	TGTGCCACCTATACCGGGGAGCTGTTTTTT
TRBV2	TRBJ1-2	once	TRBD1	CASRTGDGSYTF	TGTGCCAGCAGGACAGGGGATGGGAGCTACACCTTC
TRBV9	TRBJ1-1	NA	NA	CASSPRMNTEAFF	TGTGCCAGCAGCCCCCGAATGAACACTGAAGCTTTCTTT
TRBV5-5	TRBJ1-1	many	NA	CASSRDLYTEAFF	TGTGCCAGCAGCAGGGATTTGTACACTGAAGCTTTCTTT
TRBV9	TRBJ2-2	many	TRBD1	CATAAGTGNTGELFF	TGTGCCACCGCCGCCGGGACAGGGAACACCGGGGAGCTGTTTTTT
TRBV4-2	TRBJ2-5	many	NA	CASSQDPSWTQYF	TGTGCCAGCAGCCAAGACCCCTCTTGGACCCAGTACTTC
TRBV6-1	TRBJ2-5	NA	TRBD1	CASTNGWGTGGQETQYF	TGTGCCAGCACCAACGGCTGGGGGACAGGGGGGCAAGAGACCCAGTACTTC
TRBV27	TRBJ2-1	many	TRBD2	CASSSQLAGSGYEQFF	TGTGCCAGCAGTTCTCAACTAGCGGGATCAGGGTATGAGCAGTTCTTC
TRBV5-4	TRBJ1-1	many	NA	CASSLFGGRRNTEAFF	TGTGCCAGCAGCTTGTTCGGGGGGCGGAGGAACACTGAAGCTTTCTTT
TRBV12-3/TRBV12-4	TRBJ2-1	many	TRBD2	CASSTTKAGGEQFF	TGTGCCAGCAGTACAACCAAAGCGGGGGGTGAGCAGTTCTTC
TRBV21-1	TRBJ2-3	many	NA	CASVPTMDNTDTQYF	TGTGCCAGCGTCCCTACCATGGATAACACAGATACGCAGTATTTT
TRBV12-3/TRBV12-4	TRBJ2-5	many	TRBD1	CASSSQGAWGETQYF	TGTGCCAGCAGTTCACAGGGGGCGTGGGGGGAGACCCAGTACTTC
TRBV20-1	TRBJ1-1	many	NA	CSARGRPNTEAFF	TGCAGTGCTAGGGGACGCCCGAACACTGAAGCTTTCTTT
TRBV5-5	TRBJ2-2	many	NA	CASSYMPGVLEGELFF	TGTGCCAGCAGCTATATGCCCGGGGTACTTGAGGGGGAGCTGTTTTTT
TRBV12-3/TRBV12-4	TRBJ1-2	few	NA	CASSLHQVDYGYTF	TGTGCCAGCAGTTTACATCAGGTCGATTATGGCTACACCTTC
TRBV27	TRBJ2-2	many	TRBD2	CASSLSSGGRGELFF	TGTGCCAGCAGTTTATCGAGCGGGGGTAGGGGGGAGCTGTTTTTT